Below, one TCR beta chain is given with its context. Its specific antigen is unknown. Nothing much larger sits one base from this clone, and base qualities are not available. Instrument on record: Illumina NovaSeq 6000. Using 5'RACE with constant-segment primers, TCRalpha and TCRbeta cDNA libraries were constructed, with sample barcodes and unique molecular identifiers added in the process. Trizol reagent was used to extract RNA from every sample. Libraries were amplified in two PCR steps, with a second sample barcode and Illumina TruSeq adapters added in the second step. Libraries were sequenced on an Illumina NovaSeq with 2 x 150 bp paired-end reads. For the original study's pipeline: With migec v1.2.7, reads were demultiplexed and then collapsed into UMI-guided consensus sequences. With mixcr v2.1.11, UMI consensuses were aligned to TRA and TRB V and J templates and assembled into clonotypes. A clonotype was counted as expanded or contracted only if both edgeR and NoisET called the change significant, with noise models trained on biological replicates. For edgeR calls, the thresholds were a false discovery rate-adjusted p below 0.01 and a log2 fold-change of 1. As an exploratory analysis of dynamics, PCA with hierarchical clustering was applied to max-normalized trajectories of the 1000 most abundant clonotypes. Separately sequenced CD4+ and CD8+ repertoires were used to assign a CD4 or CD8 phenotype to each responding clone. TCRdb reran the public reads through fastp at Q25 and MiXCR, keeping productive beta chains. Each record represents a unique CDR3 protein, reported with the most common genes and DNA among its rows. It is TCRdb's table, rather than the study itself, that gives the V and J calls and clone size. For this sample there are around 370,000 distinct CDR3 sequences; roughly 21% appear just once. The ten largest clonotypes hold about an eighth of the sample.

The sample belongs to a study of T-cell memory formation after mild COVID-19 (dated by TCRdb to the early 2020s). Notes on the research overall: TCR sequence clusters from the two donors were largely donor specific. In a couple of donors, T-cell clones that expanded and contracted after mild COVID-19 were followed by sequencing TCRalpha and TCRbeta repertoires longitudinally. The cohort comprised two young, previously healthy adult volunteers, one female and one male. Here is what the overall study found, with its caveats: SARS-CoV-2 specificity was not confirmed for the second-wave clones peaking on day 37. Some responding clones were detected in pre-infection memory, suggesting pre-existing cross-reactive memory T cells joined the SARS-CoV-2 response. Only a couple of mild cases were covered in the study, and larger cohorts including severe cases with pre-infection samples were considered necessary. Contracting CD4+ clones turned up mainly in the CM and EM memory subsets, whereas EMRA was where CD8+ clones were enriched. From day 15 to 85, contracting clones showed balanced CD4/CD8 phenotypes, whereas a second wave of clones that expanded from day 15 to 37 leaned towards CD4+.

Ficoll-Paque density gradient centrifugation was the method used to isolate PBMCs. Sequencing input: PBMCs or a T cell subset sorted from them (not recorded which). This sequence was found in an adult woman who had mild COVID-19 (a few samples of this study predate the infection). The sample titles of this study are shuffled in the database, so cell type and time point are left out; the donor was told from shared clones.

The DNA reads as follows: TGTGCCAGCAGCTTGGCTTACGGGGCGGGCGAGCAGTACTTC. This sequence encodes CASSLAYGAGEQYF. The rearrangement combines TRBV7-3 with TRBJ2-7; the D element could tentatively be TRBD1 or TRBD2, as 5 bases agree for each. From its cysteine to its phenylalanine, the CDR3 spans 14 amino acids. The DNA shown is the 42-base CDR3, in frame from base 1. Trimming at the junction amounts to 3 bases on V and 6 bases on J, and the germline ends lie 15 bases apart. Via the germline V gene, CDR1 is SGHTA and CDR2 FQGTGA. Beyond the CDR3, the reference TRBV7-3 and TRBJ2-7 genes provide the residues; the full variable domain reads: GAGVSQTPSNKVTEKGKYVELRCDPISGHTALYWYRQSLGQGPEFLIYFQGTGAADDSGLPNDRFFAVRPEGSVSTLKIQRTERGDSAVYLCASSLAYGAGEQYFGPGTRLTVT.